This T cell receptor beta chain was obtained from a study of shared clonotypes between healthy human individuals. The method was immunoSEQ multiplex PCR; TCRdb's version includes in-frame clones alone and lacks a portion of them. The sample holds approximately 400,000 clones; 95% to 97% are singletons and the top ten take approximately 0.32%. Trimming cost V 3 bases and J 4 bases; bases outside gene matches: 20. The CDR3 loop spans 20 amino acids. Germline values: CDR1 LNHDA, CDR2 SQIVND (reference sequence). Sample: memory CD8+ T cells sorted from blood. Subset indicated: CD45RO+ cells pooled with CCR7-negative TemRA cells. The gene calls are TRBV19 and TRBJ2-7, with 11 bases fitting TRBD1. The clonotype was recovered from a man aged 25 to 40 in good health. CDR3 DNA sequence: TGTGCCAGTAGTATGAGCGGCCCCTATACAACCGGGACAGGGGGTTACGAGCAGTACTTC. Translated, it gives CASSMSGPYTTGTGGYEQYF.